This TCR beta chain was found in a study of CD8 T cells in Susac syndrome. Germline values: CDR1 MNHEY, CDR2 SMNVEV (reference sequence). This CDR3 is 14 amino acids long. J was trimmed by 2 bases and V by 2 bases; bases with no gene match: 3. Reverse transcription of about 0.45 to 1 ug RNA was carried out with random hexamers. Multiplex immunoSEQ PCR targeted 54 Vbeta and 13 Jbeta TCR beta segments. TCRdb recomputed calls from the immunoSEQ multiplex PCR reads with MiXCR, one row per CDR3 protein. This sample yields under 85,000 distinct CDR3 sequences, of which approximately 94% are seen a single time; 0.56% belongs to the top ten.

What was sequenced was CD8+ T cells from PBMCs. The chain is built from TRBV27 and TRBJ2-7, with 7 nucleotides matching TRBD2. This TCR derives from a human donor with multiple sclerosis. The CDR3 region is CASSLGTTPYEQYF. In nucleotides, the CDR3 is TGTGCCAGCAGTTTAGGGACTACGCCCTACGAGCAGTACTTC.